The clone carrying this T cell receptor beta chain was observed many times. The antigen remains unidentified. The sample belongs to a study of early T cells in non-severe SARS-CoV-2 infection. Study-level background: The sequenced material was bulk RNA from unsorted whole blood, and its chains were unpaired. Study-wide results and caveats: VDJdb matching favored anti-spike CD8 responses, missing private and CD4 specificities.

With 5 bases removed from V and 6 bases from J, the gap between germline ends came to 15 bases. The CDR3 covers 14 residues. The protocol attached unique molecular identifiers to individual cDNA molecules. One entry per CDR3 protein, called by TCRdb with MiXCR from the 5' RACE reads. Of around 82,000 distinct CDR3 sequences in the sample, about 15% are singletons; the top ten hold about 0.59%. This rearrangement joins TRBV12-3 or TRBV12-4 to TRBJ2-3; maybe TRBD2 (5 bases). The sequencing input was whole blood. The receptor comes from an adult who was a healthcare worker with PCR-confirmed SARS-CoV-2 infection or an uninfected control (not recorded which). CDR3 in amino acids: CASSLGAPGDTQYF. The CDR3 DNA follows: TGTGCCAGCAGTCTGGGAGCCCCGGGGGATACGCAGTATTTT.